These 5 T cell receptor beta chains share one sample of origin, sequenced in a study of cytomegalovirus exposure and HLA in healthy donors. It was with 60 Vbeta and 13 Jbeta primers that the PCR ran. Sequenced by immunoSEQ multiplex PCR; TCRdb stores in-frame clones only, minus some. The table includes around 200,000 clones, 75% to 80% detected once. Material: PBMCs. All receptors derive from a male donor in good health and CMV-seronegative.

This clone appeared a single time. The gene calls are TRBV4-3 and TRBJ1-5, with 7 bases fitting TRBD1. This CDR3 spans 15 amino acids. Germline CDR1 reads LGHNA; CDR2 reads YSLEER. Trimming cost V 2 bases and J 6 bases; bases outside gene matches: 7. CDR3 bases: TGCGCCAGCAGCCAACATCGACAGGGAAGTCAGCCCCAGCATTTT. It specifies CASSQHRQGSQPQHF.

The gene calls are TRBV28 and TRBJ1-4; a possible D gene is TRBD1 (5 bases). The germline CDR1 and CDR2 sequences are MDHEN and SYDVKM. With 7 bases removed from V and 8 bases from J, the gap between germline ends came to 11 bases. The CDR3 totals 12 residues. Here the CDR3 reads CASTGGLEKLFF. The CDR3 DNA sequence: TGTGCCAGCACGGGGGGATTGGAAAAACTGTTTTTT.

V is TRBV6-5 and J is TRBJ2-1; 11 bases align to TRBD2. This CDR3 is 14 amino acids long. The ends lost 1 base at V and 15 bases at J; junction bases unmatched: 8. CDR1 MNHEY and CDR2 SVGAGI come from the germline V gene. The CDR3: CASSYFQTSGTRFF. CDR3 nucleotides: TGTGCCAGCAGTTACTTCCAGACTAGCGGGACTCGGTTCTTC.

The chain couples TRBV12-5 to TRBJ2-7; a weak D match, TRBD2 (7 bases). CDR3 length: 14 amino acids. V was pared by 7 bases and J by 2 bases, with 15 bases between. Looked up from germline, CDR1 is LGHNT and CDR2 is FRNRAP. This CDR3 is CASALGGGPYEQYF. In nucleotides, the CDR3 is TGTGCTAGTGCCCTAGGGGGGGGGCCCTACGAGCAGTACTTC.

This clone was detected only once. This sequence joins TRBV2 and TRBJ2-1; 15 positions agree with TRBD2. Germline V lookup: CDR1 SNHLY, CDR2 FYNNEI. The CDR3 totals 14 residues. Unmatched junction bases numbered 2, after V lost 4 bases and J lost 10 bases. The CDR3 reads CASSGTSGGAEQFF. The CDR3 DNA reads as TGTGCCAGCAGTGGGACTAGCGGGGGGGCCGAGCAGTTCTTC.